This T cell receptor (beta chain) was sequenced for a study of T cells in tumors after PD-1 blockade. On the study more broadly: Prior checkpoint blockade, systemic immunosuppressant use, or anti-cancer therapy within 4 weeks excluded patients. Daily vismodegib 150 mg continued in a subset of anti-PD-1-treated patients.

Libraries were prepared by immunoSEQ multiplex PCR; TCRdb keeps only in-frame clonotypes and omits some of them. This sample has roughly 14,000 clones, with around four fifths found just once. Germline V gene data show CDR1 as MNHEY and CDR2 as SVGAGI. The CDR3 totals 12 residues. Trimming left V 7 bases short and J 2 bases short, with 8 bases between. The sequencing used PBMCs, collected after anti-PD-1 treatment. This clonotype originated in a human donor with basal cell carcinoma. The chain carries TRBV6-5 and TRBJ1-1; D remains unclear. The CDR3 loop is CASTEGNTEAFF. For the CDR3, the DNA is TGTGCCAGCACGGAGGGTAACACTGAAGCTTTCTTT.